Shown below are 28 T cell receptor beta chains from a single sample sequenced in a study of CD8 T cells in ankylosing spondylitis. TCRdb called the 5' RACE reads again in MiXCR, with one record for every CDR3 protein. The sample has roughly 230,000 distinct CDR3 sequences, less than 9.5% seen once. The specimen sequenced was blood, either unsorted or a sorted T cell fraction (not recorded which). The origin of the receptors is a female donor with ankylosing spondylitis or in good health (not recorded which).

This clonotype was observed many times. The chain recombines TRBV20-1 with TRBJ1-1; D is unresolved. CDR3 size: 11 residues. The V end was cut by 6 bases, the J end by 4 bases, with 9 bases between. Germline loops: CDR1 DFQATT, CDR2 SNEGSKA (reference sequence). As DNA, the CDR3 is TGCAGTGCCCCAATATTCACTGAAGCTTTCTTT. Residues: CSAPIFTEAFF.

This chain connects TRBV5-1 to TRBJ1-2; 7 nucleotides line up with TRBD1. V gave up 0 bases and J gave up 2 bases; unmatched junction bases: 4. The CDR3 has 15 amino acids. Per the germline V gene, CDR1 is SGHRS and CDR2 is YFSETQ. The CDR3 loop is CASSLEGGTNYGYTF. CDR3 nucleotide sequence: TGCGCCAGCAGCTTGGAAGGGGGCACGAACTATGGCTACACCTTC.

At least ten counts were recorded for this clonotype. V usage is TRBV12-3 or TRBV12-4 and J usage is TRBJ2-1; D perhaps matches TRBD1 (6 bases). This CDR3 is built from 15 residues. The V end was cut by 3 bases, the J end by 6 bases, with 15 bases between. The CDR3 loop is CASSFGAGASNEQFF. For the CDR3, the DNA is TGTGCCAGCAGTTTCGGCGCAGGGGCAAGCAATGAGCAGTTCTTC.

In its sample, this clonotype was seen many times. CDR3 coding DNA: TGCAGTGCGCGGAATAGGGGTATCGGGCAGTATTTT. It codes for CSARNRGIGQYF. This chain uses TRBV20-1 with TRBJ2-3, with D possibly TRBD1 on 5 matching bases. With 6 bases removed from V and 11 bases from J, the gap between germline ends came to 18 bases. The CDR3 consists of 12 residues. The germline CDR1 and CDR2 sequences are DFQATT and SNEGSKA (reference sequence).

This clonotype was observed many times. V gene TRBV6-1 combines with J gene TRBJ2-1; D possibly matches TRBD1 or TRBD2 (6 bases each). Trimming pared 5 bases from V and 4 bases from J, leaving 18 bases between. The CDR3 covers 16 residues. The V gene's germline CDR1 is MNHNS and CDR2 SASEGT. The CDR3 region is CASSPRGGGLYNEQFF. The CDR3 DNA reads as TGTGCCAGCAGTCCCCGCGGAGGGGGATTATACAATGAGCAGTTCTTC.

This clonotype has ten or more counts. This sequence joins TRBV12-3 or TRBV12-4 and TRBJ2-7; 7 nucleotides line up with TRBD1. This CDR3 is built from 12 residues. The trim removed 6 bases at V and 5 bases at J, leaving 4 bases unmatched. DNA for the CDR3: TGTGCCAGCAGCCTCGGGACAGACGAGCAGTACTTC. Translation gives CASSLGTDEQYF.

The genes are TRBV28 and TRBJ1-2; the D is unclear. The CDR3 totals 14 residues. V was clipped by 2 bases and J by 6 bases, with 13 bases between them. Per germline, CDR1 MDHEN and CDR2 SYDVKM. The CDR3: CASSLTGGLNGYTF. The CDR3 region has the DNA TGTGCCAGCAGTTTAACGGGAGGCCTGAATGGCTACACCTTC.

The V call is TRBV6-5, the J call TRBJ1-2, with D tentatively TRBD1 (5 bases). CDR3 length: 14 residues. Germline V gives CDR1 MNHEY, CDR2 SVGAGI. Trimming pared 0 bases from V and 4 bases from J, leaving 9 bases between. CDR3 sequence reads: CASSYSGRAYGYTF. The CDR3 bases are TGTGCCAGCAGTTACTCGGGACGGGCCTATGGCTACACCTTC.

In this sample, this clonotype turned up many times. Written as DNA, the CDR3 is TGTGCCAGCAGCGCATGGGACAGAGGATCCTATGGCTACACCTTC. Amino acids: CASSAWDRGSYGYTF. J is TRBJ1-2 and V is TRBV7-9, with 7 bases lining up with TRBD1. The germline V gene has CDR1 SEHNR and CDR2 FQNEAQ (reference sequence). The CDR3 consists of 15 residues. V lost 5 bases and J lost 4; bases outside the gene matches: 10.

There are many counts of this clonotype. Here the CDR3 reads CSAKAGVYNEQFF. The CDR3 coding sequence is TGCAGTGCTAAAGCGGGAGTCTACAATGAGCAGTTCTTC. The chain links TRBV20-1 to TRBJ2-1; 8 bases fit TRBD2. The junction had 2 bases not matched to a gene; V was cut back by 4 bases and J by 3 bases. Per germline, CDR1 DFQATT and CDR2 SNEGSKA (reference sequence). This CDR3 region has 13 residues.

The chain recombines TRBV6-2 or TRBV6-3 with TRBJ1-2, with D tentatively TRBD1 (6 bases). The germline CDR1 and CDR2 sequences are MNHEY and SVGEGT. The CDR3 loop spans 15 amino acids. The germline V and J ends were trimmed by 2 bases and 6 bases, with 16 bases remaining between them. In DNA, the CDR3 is TGTGCCAGCAGTTACCCACGGACAGCTGAAGATGGCTACACCTTC. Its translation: CASSYPRTAEDGYTF.

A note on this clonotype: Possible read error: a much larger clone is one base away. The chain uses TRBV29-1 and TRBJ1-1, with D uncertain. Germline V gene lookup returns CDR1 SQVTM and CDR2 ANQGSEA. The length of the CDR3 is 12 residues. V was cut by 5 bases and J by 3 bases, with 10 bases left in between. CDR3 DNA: TGCAGCGTTCGGGATCTGCACACTGAAGCTTTCTTT. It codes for CSVRDLHTEAFF.

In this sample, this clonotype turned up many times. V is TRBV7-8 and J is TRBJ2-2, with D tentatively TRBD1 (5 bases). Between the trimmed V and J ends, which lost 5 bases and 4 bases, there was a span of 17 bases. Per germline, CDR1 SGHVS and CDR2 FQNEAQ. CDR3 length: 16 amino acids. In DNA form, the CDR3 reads TGTGCCAGCAGCCCATGGCGCGGTCAGGGCACCGGGGAGCTGTTTTTT. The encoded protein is CASSPWRGQGTGELFF.

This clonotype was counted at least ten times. As DNA, the CDR3 is TGCAGCGCCACGCCCGCTGGACAGAACACCTACGAGCAGTACTTC. Amino acids: CSATPAGQNTYEQYF. The chain combines TRBV29-1 with TRBJ2-7; tentatively, D is TRBD1 (6 bases). The V gene's germline CDR1 is SQVTM and CDR2 ANQGSEA. CDR3 length equals 15 residues. Trimming removed 7 bases from V and 2 bases from J, with 21 bases in between.

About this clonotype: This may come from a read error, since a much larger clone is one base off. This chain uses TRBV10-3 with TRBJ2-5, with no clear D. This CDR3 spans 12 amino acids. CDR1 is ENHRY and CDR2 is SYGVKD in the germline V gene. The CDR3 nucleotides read TGTGCCATCAGTGAGTCGATAGAGGCCCAGTACTTC. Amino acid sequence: CAISESIEAQYF.

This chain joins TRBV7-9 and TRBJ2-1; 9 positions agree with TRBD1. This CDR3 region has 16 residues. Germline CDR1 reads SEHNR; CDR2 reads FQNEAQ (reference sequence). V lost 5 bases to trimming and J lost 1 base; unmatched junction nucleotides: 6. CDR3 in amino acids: CASSPGQGSSYNEQFF. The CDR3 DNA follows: TGTGCCAGCAGCCCTGGACAGGGGAGTTCCTACAATGAGCAGTTCTTC.

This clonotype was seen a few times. DNA for the CDR3: TGTGCCAGCAGTTACTCGAGGGGGAATCAGCCCCAGCATTTT. It translates to CASSYSRGNQPQHF. The V gene is TRBV6-5, the J gene TRBJ1-5; D may be TRBD1 (6 bases). The CDR3 sequence is 14 residues long. V was trimmed by 0 bases and J by 4 bases, leaving 7 bases between them. CDR1 MNHEY and CDR2 SVGAGI come from the germline V gene.

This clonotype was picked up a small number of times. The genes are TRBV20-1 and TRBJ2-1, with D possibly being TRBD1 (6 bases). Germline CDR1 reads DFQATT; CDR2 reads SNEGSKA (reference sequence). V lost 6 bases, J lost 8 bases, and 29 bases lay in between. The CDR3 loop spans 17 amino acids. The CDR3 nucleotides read TGCAGTGCCTCGGCCCCCGGACAGCCGAACAGATTGGATGAGCAGTTCTTC. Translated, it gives CSASAPGQPNRLDEQFF.

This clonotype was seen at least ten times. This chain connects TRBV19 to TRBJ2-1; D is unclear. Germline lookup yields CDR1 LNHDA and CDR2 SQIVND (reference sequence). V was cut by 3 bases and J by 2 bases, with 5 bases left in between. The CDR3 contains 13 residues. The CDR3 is CASSIVPYNEQFF. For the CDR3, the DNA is TGTGCCAGTAGTATCGTACCCTACAATGAGCAGTTCTTC.

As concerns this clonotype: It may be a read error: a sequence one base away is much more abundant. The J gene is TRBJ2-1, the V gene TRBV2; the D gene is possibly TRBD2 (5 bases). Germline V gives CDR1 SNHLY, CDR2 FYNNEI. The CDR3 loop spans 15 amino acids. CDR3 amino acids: CASSESGNRWDDQFF. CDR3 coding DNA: TGTGCCAGCAGTGAGTCCGGGAATAGGTGGGATGATCAGTTCTTC.

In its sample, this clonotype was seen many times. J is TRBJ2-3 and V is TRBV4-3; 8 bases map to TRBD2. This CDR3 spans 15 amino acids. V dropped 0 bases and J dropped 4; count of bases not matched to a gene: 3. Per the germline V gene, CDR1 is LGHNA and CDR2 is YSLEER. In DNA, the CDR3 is TGCGCCAGCAGCCAAGAACCAGCGGGAGCAGATACGCAGTATTTT. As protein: CASSQEPAGADTQYF.

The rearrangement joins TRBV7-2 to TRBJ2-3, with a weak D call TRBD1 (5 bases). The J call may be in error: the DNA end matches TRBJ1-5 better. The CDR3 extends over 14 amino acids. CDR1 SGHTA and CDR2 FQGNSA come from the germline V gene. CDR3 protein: CASSLAGTTDTQHF. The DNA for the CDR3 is TGTGCCAGCAGCTTAGCGGGGACCACAGATACGCAGCATTTT.

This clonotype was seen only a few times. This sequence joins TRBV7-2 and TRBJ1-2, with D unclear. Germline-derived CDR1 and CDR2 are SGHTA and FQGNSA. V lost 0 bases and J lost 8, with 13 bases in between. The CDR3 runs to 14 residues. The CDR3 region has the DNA TGTGCCAGCAGCTTAGCTGGGTCGGAAATAGGCTACACCTTC. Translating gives CASSLAGSEIGYTF.

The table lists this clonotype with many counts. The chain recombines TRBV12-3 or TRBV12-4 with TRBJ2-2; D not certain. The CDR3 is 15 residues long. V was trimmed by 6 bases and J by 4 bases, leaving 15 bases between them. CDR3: CASSPNPLATGELFF. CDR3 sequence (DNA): TGTGCCAGCAGCCCGAACCCCCTGGCCACCGGGGAGCTGTTTTTT.

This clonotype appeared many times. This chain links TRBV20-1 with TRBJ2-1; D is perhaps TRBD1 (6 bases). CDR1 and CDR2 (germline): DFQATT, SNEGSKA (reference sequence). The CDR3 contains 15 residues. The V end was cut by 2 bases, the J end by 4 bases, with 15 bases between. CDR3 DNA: TGCAGTGCTAGATCCACAGGGTATATTTACAATGAGCAGTTCTTC. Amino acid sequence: CSARSTGYIYNEQFF.

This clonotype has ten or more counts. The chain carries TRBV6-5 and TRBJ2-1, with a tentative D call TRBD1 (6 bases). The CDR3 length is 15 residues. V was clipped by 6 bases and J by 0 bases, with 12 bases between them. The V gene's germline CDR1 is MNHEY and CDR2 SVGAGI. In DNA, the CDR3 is TGTGCCAGCAGGACAGGTCCGAGCTCCTACAATGAGCAGTTCTTC. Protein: CASRTGPSSYNEQFF.

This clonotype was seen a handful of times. The CDR3 DNA is TGTGCCAGTACTGGGAGATCCTTCGCGAACACCGGGGAGCTGTTTTTT. Translation gives CASTGRSFANTGELFF. The chain recombines TRBV19 with TRBJ2-2, with D perhaps TRBD2 (5 bases). The CDR3 runs to 16 residues. The V end lost 7 bases, the J end lost 0 bases, and 15 bases lay between the germline ends. CDR1 LNHDA and CDR2 SQIVND come from the germline V gene (reference sequence).

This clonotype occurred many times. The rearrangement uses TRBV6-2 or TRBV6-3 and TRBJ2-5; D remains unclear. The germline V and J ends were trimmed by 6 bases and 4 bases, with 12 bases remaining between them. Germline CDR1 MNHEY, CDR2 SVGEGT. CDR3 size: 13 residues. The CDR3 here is CASSDPFLETQYF. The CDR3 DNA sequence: TGTGCCAGCAGCGATCCCTTTTTAGAGACCCAGTACTTC.